Many counts were recorded for the clone carrying this T cell receptor (beta chain). Antigen unknown. TCRdb reprocessed the RACE reads via MiXCR and lists one record per CDR3 protein. The sample gives 150,000 to 200,000 distinct CDR3 sequences, about a quarter of which show up once; 2.1% is in the top ten. This specimen comes from a study of human T cells and chemical hapten exposure. Study as a whole: Diphenylcyclopropenone was applied weekly to patients' scalps across the roughly 24-week study. Broader study findings: PT1 expanded TCR counts and patch test score were linked, and their correlation was positive. In comparison with controls, expanded TCRs gave rise to a significantly larger number of large CDR3 similarity clusters.

The CDR3 is 16 amino acids. With 2 bases clipped from V and 0 bases from J, the junction kept 4 bases outside the gene matches. Per the germline V gene, CDR1 is MDHEN and CDR2 is SYDVKM. The time point is: patch test 3, about 24 weeks after DPC sensitization. Treatment of the sample: therapeutic diphenylcyclopropenone sensitization with weekly scalp DPC. The starting material was whole blood, obtained in connection with sensitization to the hapten diphenylcyclopropenone (DPC). The V call is TRBV28, the J call TRBJ2-1, with 7 bases fitting TRBD2. The TCR comes from a woman aged 18-30 years with alopecia areata. Some clones in this sample may be carry-over from other donors' samples. The CDR3 sequence: CASSLPRGSSYNEQFF. The CDR3 region has the DNA TGTGCCAGCAGTTTACCGCGGGGGAGCTCCTACAATGAGCAGTTCTTC.